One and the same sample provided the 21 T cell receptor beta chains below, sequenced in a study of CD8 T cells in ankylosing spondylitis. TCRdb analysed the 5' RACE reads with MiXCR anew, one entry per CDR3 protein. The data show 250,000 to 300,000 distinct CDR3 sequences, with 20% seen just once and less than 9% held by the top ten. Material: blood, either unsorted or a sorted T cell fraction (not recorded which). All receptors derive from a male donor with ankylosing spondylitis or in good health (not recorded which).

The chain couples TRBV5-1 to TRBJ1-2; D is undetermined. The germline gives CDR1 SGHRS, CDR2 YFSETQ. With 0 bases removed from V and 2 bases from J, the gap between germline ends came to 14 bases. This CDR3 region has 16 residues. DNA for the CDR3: TGCGCCAGCAGCTTGGGGGATCTTGGCCTGAACTATGGCTACACCTTC. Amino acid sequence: CASSLGDLGLNYGYTF.

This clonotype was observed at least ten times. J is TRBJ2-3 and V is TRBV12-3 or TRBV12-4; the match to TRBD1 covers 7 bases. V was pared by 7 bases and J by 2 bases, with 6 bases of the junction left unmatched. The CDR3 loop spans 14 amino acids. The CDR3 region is CASTMGQFTDTQYF. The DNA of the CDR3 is TGTGCCAGCACCATGGGACAGTTCACAGATACGCAGTATTTT.

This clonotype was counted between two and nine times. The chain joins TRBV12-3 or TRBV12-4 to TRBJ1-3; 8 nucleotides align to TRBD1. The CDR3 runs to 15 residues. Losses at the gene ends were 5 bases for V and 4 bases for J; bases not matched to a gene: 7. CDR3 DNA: TGTGCCAGCAGTCCCCAGGGGGCGTTCGGAAACACCATATATTTT. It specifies CASSPQGAFGNTIYF.

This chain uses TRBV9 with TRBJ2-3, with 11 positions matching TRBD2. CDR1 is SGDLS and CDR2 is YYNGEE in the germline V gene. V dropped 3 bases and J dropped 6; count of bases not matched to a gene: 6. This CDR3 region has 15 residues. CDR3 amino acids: CASSETSGDFDTQYF. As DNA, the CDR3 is TGTGCCAGCAGCGAGACTAGCGGGGATTTTGATACGCAGTATTTT.

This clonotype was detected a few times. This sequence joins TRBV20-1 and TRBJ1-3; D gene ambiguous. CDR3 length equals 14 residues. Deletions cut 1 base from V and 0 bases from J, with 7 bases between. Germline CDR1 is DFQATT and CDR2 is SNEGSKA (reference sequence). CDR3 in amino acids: CSARAGISGNTIYF. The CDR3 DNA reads TGCAGTGCTAGAGCGGGTATCTCTGGAAACACCATATATTTT.

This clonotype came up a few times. CDR3 sequence (DNA): TGCAGCGTTGATAAGGGAATCACCGGGGAGCTGTTTTTT. It encodes CSVDKGITGELFF. The chain is built from TRBV29-1 and TRBJ2-2, with D hard to call. Trimming removed 3 bases at V and 4 bases at J, with 9 bases between. The CDR3 runs 13 residues. Germline loops: CDR1 SQVTM, CDR2 ANQGSEA.

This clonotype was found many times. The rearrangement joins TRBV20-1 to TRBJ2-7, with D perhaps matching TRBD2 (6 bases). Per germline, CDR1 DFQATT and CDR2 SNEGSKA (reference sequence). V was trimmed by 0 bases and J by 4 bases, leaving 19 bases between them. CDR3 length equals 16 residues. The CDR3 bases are TGCAGTGCTAGAGATTTAGGAGGGTTCGGGGATTACGAGCAGTACGTC. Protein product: CSARDLGGFGDYEQYV.

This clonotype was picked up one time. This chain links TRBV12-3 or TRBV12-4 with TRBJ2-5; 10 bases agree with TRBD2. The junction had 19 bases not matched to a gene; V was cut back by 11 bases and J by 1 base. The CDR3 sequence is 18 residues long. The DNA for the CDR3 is TGTGCCCTCAGTTTAGACCGACTACTAGCGGGGTTCCAAGAGACCCAGTACTTC. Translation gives CALSLDRLLAGFQETQYF.

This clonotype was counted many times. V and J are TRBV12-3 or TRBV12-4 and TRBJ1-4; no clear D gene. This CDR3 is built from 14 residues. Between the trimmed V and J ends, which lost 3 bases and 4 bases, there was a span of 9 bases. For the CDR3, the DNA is TGTGCCAGCAGTTTTCACGGGAGTAATGAAAAACTGTTTTTT. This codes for CASSFHGSNEKLFF.

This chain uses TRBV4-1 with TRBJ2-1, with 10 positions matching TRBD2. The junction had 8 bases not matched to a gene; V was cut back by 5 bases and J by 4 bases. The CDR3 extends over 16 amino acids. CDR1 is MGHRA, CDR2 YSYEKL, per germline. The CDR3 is CASSGRLAGRYNEQFF. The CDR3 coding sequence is TGCGCCAGCAGCGGCCGACTAGCGGGCCGATACAATGAGCAGTTCTTC.

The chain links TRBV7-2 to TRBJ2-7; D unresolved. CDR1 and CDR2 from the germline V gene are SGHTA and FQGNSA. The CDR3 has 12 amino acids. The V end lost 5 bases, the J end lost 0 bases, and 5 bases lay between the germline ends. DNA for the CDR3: TGTGCCAGCAGCCTATACTCCTACGAGCAGTACGTC. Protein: CASSLYSYEQYV.

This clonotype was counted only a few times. As DNA, the CDR3 is TGCAGTGCTAGCCGCGAGAGCTCCTATAATTCACCCCTCCACTTT. Its translation: CSASRESSYNSPLHF. J is TRBJ1-6 and V is TRBV20-1; D gene uncertain. V lost 3 bases and J 0 bases, leaving 9 bases between the germline ends. The CDR3 totals 15 residues. The germline CDR1 and CDR2 sequences are DFQATT and SNEGSKA (reference sequence).

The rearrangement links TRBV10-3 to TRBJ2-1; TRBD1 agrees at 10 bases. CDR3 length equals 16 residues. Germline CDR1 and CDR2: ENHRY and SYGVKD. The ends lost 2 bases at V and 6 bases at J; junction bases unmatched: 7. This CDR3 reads CAISEPGQGIINEQFF. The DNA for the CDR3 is TGTGCCATCAGTGAGCCGGGACAGGGGATCATCAATGAGCAGTTCTTC.

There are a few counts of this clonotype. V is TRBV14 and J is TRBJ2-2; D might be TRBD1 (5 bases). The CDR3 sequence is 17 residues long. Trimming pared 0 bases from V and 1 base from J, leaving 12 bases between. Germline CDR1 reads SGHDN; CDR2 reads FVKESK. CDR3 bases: TGTGCCAGCAGCCAAGACGGGTGGGGCTTGAACACCGGGGAGCTGTTTTTT. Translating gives CASSQDGWGLNTGELFF.

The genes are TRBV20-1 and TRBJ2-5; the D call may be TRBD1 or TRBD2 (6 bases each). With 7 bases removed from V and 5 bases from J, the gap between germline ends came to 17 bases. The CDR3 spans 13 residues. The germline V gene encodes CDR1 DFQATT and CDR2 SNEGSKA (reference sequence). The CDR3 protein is CSVGGRLAETQYF. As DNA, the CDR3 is TGCAGTGTAGGGGGGCGTTTAGCGGAGACCCAGTACTTC.

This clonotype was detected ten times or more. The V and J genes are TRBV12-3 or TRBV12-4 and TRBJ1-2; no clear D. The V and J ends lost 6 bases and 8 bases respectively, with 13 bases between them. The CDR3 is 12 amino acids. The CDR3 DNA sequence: TGTGCCAGCAGGTCAGAGAGATTAGGCTACACCTTC. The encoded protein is CASRSERLGYTF.

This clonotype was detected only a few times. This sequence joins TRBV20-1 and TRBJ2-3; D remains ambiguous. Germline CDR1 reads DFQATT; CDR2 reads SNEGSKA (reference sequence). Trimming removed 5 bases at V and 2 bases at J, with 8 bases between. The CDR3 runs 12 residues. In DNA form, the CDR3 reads TGCAGTGCTCAACAAAACACAGATACGCAGTATTTT. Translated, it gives CSAQQNTDTQYF.

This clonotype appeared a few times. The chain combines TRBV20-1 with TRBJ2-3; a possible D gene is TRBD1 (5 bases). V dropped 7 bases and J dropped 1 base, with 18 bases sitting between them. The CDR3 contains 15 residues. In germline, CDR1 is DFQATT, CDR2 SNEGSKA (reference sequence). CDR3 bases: TGCAGTGTCCAGGGCCGTTGGGTGGGCACAGATACGCAGTATTTT. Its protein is CSVQGRWVGTDTQYF.

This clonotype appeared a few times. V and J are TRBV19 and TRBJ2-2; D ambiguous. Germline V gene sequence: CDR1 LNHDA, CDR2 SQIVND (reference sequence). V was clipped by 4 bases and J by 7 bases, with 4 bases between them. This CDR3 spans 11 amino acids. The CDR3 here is CASSTSGELFF. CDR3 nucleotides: TGTGCCAGTAGTACCAGCGGGGAGCTGTTTTTT.

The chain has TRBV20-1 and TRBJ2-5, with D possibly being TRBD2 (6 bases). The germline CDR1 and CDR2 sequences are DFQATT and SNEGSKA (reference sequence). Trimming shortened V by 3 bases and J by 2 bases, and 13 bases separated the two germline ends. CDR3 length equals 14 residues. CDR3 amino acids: CSASLLANQETQYF. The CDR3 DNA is TGCAGTGCTAGTCTCCTAGCGAATCAAGAGACCCAGTACTTC.

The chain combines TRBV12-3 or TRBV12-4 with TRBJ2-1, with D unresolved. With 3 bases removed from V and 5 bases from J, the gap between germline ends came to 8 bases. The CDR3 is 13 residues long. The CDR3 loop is CASSFRQHNEQFF. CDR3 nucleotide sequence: TGTGCCAGCAGTTTCCGCCAACACAATGAGCAGTTCTTC.